This T cell receptor (beta chain) was identified in a study of blood T cells in healthy people across ages. Study background: About one barcoded beta molecule was captured per two T cells (by template switching). The study, taken as a whole, reports: Diversity of TCR beta per million T cells declined in a roughly linear way with age. Fewer expanded clones and more diversity marked long-lived versus aged donors.

There were at least 5.5 micrograms of total RNA extracted from every sample. Primed by a sample-barcoded 5' primer and a J-beta primer mix, a second PCR proceeded for roughly 6 to 12 cycles. Via MiXCR, TCRdb re-called the 5' RACE reads, giving one row per CDR3 protein. The sample yields approximately 600,000 distinct CDR3 sequences, roughly 53% seen once. Note on this clonotype: Antigen specificity is unknown.

Sample: blood. The receptor was isolated from a man between 60 and 75 years old in good health.

CDR3 bases: TGCAGTGCTAGAGTCGGACATGGCTACACCTTC. It yields the protein CSARVGHGYTF. This rearrangement joins TRBV20-1 to TRBJ1-2; D is undetermined. The V gene lost 1 base and the J gene lost 6 bases, with 6 bases spanning the gap. Germline CDR1 is DFQATT and CDR2 is SNEGSKA (reference sequence). This CDR3 contains 11 residues.